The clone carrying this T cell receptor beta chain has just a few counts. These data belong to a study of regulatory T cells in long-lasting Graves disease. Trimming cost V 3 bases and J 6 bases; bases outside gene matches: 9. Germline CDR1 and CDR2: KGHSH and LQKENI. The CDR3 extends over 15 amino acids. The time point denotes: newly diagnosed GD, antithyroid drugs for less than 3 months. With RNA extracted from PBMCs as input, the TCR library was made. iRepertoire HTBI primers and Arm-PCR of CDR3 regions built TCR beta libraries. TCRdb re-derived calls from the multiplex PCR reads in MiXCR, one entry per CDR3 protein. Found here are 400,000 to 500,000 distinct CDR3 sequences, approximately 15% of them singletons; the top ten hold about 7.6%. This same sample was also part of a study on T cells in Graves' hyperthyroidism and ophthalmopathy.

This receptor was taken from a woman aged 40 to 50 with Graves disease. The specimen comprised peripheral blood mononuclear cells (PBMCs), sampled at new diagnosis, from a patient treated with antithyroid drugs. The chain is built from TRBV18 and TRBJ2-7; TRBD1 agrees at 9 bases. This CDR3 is CASSPPDRGSVEQYF. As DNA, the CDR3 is TGTGCCAGCTCACCCCCAGACAGGGGGTCGGTCGAGCAGTACTTC.